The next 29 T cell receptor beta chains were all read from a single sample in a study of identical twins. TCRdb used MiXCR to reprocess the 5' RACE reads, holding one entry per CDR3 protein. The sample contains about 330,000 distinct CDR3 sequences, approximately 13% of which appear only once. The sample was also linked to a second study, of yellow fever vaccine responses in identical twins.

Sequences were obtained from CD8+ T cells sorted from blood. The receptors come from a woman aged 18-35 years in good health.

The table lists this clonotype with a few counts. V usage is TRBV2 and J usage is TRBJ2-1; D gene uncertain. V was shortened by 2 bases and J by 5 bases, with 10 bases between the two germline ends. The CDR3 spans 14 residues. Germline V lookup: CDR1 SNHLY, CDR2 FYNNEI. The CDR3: CASSEFFGHNEQFF. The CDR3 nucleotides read TGTGCCAGCAGTGAATTCTTCGGCCACAATGAGCAGTTCTTC.

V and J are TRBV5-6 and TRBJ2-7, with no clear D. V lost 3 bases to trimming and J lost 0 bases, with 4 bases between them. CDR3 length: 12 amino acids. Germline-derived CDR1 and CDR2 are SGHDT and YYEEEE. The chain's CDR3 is CASSSFSYEQYF. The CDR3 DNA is TGTGCCAGCAGCTCCTTCTCCTACGAGCAGTACTTC.

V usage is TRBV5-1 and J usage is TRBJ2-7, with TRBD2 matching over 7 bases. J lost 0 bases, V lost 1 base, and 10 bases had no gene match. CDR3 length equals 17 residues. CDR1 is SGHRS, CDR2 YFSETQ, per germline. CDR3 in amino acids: CASSLFGAGVSSYEQYF. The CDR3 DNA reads TGCGCCAGCAGCTTGTTTGGCGCGGGAGTTAGCTCCTACGAGCAGTACTTC. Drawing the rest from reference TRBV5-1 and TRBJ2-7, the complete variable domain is KAGVTQTPRYLIKTRGQQVTLSCSPISGHRSVSWYQQTPGQGLQFLFEYFSETQRNKGNFPGRFSGRQFSNSRSEMNVSTLELGDSALYLCASSLFGAGVSSYEQYFGPGTRLTVT.

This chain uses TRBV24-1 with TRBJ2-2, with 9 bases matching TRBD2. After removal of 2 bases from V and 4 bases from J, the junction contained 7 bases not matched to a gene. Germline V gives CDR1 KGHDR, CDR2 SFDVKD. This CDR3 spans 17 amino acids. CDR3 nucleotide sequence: TGTGCCACCAGTGATTACCCGGGACTAGCAGGCACCGGGGAGCTGTTTTTT. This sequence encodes CATSDYPGLAGTGELFF.

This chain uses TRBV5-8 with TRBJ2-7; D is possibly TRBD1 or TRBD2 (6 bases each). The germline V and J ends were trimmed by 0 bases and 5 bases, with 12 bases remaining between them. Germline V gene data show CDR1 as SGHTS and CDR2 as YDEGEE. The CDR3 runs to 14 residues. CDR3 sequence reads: CASSLAGAEDEQYF. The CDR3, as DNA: TGTGCCAGCAGCTTGGCGGGGGCGGAAGACGAGCAGTACTTC.

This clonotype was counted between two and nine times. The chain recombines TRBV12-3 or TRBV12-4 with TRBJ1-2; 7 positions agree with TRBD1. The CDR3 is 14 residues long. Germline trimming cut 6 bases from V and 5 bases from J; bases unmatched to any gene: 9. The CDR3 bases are TGTGCCAGCAGCACGACAGGGTTTGGGTATGGCTACACCTTC. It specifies CASSTTGFGYGYTF.

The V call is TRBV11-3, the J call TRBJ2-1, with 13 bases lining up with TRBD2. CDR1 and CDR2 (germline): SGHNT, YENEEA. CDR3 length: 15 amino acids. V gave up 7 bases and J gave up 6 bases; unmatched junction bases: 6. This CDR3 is CASKQLAGGSNEQFF. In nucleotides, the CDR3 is TGTGCCAGCAAACAACTAGCGGGAGGGTCCAATGAGCAGTTCTTC.

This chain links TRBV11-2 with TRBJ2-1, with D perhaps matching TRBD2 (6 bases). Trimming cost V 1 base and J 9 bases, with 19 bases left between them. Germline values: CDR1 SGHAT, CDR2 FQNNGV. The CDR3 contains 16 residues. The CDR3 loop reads CASSLGGGVSGSEQFF. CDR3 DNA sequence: TGTGCCAGCAGCTTAGGCGGCGGGGTTTCTGGCAGTGAGCAGTTCTTC.

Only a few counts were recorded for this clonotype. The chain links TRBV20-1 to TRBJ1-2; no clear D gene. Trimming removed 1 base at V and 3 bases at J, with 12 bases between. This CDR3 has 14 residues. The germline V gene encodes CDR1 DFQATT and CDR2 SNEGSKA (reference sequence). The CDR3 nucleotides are TGCAGTGCTAGAGTGGGCTCCAGCGACTATGGCTACACCTTC. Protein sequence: CSARVGSSDYGYTF.

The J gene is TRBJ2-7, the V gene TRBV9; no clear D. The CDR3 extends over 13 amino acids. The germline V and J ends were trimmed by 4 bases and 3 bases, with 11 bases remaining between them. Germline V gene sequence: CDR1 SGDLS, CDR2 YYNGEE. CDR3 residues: CASSSGSDYEQYF. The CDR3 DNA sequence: TGTGCCAGCAGCTCCGGCTCAGACTACGAGCAGTACTTC.

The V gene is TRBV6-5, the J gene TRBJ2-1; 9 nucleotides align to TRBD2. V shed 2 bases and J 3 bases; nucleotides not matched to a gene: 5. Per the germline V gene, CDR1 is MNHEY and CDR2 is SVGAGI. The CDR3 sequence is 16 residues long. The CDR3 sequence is CASSYRLAVLYNEQFF. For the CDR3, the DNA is TGTGCCAGCAGTTACCGACTAGCGGTGCTCTACAATGAGCAGTTCTTC.

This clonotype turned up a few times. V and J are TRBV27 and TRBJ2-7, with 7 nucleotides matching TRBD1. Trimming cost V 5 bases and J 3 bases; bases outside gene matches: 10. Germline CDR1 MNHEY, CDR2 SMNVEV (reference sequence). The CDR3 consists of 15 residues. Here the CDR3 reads CASSDGQVPSYEQYV. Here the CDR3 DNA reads TGTGCCAGCAGTGACGGACAGGTGCCCAGCTACGAGCAGTACGTC.

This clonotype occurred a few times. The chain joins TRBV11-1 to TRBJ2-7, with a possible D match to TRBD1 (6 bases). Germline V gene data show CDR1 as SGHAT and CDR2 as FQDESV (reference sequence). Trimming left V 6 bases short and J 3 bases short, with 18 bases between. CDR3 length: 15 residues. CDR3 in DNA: TGTGCCAGCAGTCCGCGGCAGGGGCCTCACTACGAGCAGTACTTC. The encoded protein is CASSPRQGPHYEQYF.

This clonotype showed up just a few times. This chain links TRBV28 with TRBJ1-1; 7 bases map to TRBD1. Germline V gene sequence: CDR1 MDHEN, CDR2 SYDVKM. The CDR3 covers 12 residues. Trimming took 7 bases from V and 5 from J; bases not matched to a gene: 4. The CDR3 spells CASTKGATEAFF. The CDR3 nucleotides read TGTGCCAGCACCAAGGGGGCGACTGAAGCTTTCTTT.

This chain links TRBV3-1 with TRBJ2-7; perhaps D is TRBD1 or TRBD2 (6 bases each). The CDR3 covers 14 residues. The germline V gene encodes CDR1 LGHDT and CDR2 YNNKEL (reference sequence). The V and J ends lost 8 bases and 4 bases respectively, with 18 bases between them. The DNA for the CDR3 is TGTGCCAGCGGGGGGCGGGATGTGCCGTACGAGCAGTACTTC. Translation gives CASGGRDVPYEQYF.

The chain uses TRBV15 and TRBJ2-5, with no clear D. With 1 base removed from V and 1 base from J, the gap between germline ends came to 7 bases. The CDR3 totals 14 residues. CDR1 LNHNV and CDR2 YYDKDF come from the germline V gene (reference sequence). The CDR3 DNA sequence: TGTGCCACCAGCAGAGGCGGCCTCCAAGAGACCCAGTACTTC. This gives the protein CATSRGGLQETQYF.

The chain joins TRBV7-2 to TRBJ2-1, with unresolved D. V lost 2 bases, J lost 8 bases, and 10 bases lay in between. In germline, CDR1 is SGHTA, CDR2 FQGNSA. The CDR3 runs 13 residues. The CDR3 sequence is CASSLNGPYEQFF. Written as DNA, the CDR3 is TGTGCCAGCAGCTTAAACGGTCCCTATGAGCAGTTCTTC.

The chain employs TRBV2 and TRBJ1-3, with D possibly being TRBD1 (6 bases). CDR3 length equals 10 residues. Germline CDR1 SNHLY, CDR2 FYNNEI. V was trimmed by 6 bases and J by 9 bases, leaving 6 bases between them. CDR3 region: CASRGATIYF. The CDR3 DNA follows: TGTGCCAGCAGGGGGGCCACCATATATTTT.

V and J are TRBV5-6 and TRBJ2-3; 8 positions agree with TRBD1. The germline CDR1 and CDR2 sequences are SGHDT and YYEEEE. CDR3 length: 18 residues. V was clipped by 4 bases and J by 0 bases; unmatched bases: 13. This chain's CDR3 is CASSQEGDRQTSTDTQYF. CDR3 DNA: TGTGCCAGCAGCCAGGAAGGGGACAGGCAAACTAGCACAGATACGCAGTATTTT.

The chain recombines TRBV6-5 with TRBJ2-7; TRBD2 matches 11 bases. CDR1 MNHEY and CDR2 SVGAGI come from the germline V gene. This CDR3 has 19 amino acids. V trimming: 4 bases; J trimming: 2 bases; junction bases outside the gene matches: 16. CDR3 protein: CASSLARPKTSGAAYEQYF. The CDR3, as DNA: TGTGCCAGCAGTTTGGCAAGACCGAAGACTAGCGGGGCCGCCTACGAGCAGTACTTC.

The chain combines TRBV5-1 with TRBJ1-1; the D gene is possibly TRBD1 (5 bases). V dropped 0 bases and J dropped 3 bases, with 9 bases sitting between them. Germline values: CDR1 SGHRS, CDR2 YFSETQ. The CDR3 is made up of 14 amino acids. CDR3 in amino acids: CASSLEGRDTEAFF. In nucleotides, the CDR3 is TGCGCCAGCAGCTTGGAGGGGAGGGACACTGAAGCTTTCTTT.

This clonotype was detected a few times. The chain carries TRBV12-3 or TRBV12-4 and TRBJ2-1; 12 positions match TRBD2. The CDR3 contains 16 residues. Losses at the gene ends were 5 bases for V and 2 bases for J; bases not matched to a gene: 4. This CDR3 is CASSHGLAGPYNEQFF. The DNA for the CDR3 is TGTGCCAGCAGTCACGGACTAGCGGGGCCCTACAATGAGCAGTTCTTC.

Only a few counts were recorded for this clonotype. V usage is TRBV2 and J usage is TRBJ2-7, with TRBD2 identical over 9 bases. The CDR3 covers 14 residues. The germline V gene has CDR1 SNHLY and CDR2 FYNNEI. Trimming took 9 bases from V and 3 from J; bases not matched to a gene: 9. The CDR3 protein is CASDSGSNGYEQYF. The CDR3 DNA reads TGTGCCAGTGATAGCGGGAGTAACGGCTACGAGCAGTACTTC.

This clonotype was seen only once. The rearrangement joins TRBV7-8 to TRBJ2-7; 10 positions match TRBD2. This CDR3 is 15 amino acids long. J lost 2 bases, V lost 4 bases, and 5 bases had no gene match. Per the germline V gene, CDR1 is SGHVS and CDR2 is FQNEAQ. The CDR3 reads CASSYRTSGAYEQYF. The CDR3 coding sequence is TGTGCCAGCAGCTACCGGACTAGCGGAGCCTACGAGCAGTACTTC.

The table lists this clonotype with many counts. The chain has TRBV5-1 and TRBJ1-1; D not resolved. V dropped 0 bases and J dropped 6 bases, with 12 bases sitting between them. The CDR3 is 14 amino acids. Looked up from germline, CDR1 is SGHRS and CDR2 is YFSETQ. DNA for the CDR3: TGCGCCAGCAGCTTGGGGACTTACCCCCCTGAAGCTTTCTTT. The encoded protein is CASSLGTYPPEAFF.

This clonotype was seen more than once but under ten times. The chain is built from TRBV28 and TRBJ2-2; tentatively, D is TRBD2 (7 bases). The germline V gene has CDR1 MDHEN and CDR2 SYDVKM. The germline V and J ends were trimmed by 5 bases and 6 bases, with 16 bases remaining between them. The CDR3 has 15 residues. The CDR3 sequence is CASSVGWGGAGELFF. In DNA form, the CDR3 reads TGTGCCAGCAGTGTCGGTTGGGGGGGCGCCGGGGAGCTGTTTTTT.

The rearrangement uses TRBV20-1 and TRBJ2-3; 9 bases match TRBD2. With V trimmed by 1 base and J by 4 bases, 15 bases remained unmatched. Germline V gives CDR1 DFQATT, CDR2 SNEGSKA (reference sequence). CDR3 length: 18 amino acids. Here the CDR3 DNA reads TGCAGTGCTAGAGGCCTAGGATTAGCGGGAGTTAGGTCAGATACGCAGTATTTT. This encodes CSARGLGLAGVRSDTQYF.

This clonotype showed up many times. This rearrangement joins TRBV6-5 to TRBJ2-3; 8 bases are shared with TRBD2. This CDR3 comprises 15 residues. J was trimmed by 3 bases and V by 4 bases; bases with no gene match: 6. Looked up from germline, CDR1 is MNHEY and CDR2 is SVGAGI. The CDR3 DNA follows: TGTGCCAGCAGTTCCGCGGGGGGCAGGACAGATACGCAGTATTTT. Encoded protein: CASSSAGGRTDTQYF.

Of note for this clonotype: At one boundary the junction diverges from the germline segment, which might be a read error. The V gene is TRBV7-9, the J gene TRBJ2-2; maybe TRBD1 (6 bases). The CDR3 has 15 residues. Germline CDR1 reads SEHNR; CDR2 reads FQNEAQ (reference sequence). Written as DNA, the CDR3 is TGTGCCAGCAGCCCAACAGGGCTGAACCCCGGGGAGCTGTTTTTT. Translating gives CASSPTGLNPGELFF.